Listed below are T cell receptor beta chains from one sample, sequenced in a study of OX40 agonist ivuxolimab in advanced cancers. Sequenced by immunoSEQ multiplex PCR; TCRdb stores in-frame clones only, minus some. Of approximately 39,000 clones in the sample, 80% to 90% were seen once. This material consisted of CD4+ or CD8+ T cells sorted from blood, taken in a trial of the OX40 agonist ivuxolimab. All receptors derive from an adult with an advanced solid tumor such as melanoma, head and neck, liver or kidney cancer. The CDR3 runs from the conserved cysteine through the conserved F or W. Fields, in order: D gene, clone size, V gene, J gene, CDR3 protein, CDR3 DNA. D genes are given only for firm matches. Clone sizes are given selectively: once, few, many, or a class where the clone is expanded.

TRBD2	.	TRBV5-6	TRBJ2-1	CASSVRWGLAVGNEQFF	TGTGCCAGCAGCGTAAGATGGGGACTAGCGGTAGGTAATGAGCAGTTCTTC
.	few	TRBV4-1	TRBJ1-6	CASSQVPTGNQGSPLHF	TGCGCCAGCAGCCAAGTCCCCACAGGGAACCAAGGTTCACCCCTCCACTTT
.	.	TRBV5-6	TRBJ2-5	CASSLEEGRGKFYQETQYF	TGTGCCAGCAGCTTGGAAGAGGGCAGGGGAAAATTTTACCAAGAGACCCAGTACTTC
.	.	TRBV6-5	TRBJ1-5	CASRLLAGSNQPQHF	TGTGCCAGCAGACTACTGGCGGGGAGCAATCAGCCCCAGCATTTT
TRBD1	.	TRBV13	TRBJ2-7	CASSRTGASYEQYF	TGTGCCAGCAGTCGGACAGGGGCCTCCTACGAGCAGTACTTC
TRBD1	.	TRBV6-5	TRBJ1-1	CASSLTGGNTEAFF	TGTGCCAGCAGTTTGACAGGGGGGAACACTGAAGCTTTCTTT
.	.	TRBV2	TRBJ2-1	CASRNLENNNEQFF	TGTGCCAGCAGGAACTTGGAGAATAACAATGAGCAGTTCTTC
.	.	TRBV11-2	TRBJ1-2	CASSPAVANYGYTF	TGTGCCAGCAGCCCCGCGGTAGCTAACTATGGCTACACCTTC
TRBD2	.	TRBV2	TRBJ2-7	CASSWETGGVSSYEQYF	TGTGCCAGCAGTTGGGAGACCGGGGGGGTGAGCTCCTACGAGCAGTACTTC
TRBD2	.	TRBV28	TRBJ2-7	CASSLRGLAGSTYEQYF	TGTGCCAGCAGTTTACGGGGACTAGCGGGGTCGACCTACGAGCAGTACTTC
TRBD2	once	TRBV18	TRBJ2-4	CASSPLAGEGGPKNIQYF	TGTGCCAGCTCACCCCTCGCGGGGGAAGGCGGGCCCAAAAACATTCAGTACTTC
TRBD1	.	TRBV19	TRBJ2-5	CASGQVGEQETQYF	TGTGCCAGTGGACAGGTCGGGGAGCAAGAGACCCAGTACTTC
.	.	TRBV2	TRBJ1-1	CASSEARPSGAFF	TGTGCCAGCAGTGAAGCTCGACCGAGCGGAGCTTTCTTT
.	.	TRBV10-1	TRBJ2-3	CASSEGTSSTDTQYF	TGCGCCAGCAGTGAGGGGACGTCGAGCACAGATACGCAGTATTTT
TRBD1	.	TRBV5-6	TRBJ2-7	CASSLGGQGNF	TGTGCCAGCAGCTTGGGGGGACAGGGGAACTTC
.	few	TRBV9	TRBJ1-6	CASSVQHNSPLHF	TGTGCCAGCAGCGTACAGCATAATTCACCCCTCCACTTT
.	.	TRBV6-5	TRBJ2-6	CASAISGANVLTF	TGTGCCAGCGCGATCTCTGGGGCCAACGTCCTGACTTTC
TRBD1	few	TRBV14	TRBJ2-7	CASSLGTVRYEQYF	TGTGCCAGCAGCCTTGGGACAGTACGGTACGAGCAGTACTTC
.	.	TRBV28	TRBJ2-6	CASSFRGASGANVLTF	TGTGCCAGCAGTTTTCGGGGGGCGAGCGGGGCCAACGTCCTGACTTTC
TRBD1	.	TRBV6-1	TRBJ2-7	CASSHRGLWEQYF	TGTGCCAGCAGCCACAGGGGGCTATGGGAGCAGTACTTC
TRBD2	once	TRBV7-6	TRBJ2-2	CASSAPGGRTGELFF	TGTGCCAGCAGCGCACCGGGGGGGCGCACCGGGGAGCTGTTTTTT
.	once	TRBV2	TRBJ1-5	CASSFGVSNQPQHF	TGTGCCAGCAGTTTCGGGGTCAGCAATCAGCCCCAGCATTTT
.	.	TRBV2	TRBJ2-7	CASSVTRGSEQYF	TGTGCCAGCAGTGTGACTAGGGGAAGCGAGCAGTACTTC
TRBD2	.	TRBV9	TRBJ2-5	CASSSSRTSGDQETQYF	TGTGCCAGCAGCTCTTCGCGGACTAGCGGCGACCAAGAGACCCAGTACTTC
.	.	TRBV19	TRBJ1-1	CASSIGGSEAFF	TGTGCCAGTAGTATAGGCGGGAGTGAAGCTTTCTTT
TRBD1	.	TRBV19	TRBJ1-6	CASSTDRGLNSPLHF	TGTGCCAGTAGTACCGACAGGGGGTTGAATTCACCCCTCCACTTT
.	.	TRBV7-9	TRBJ2-7	CASSTTGTSDLQYEQYF	TGTGCCAGCAGCACCACCGGGACCTCCGACTTACAGTACGAGCAGTACTTC
.	.	TRBV7-3	TRBJ1-2	CASSLSDLNYGYTF	TGTGCCAGCAGCCTCTCGGACCTTAACTATGGCTACACCTTC
.	.	TRBV28	TRBJ2-3	CASSPEASTDTQYF	TGTGCCAGCAGTCCGGAGGCTAGCACAGATACGCAGTATTTT
.	few	TRBV6-1	TRBJ1-2	CATLSLYYGYTF	TGTGCCACCCTGAGTCTGTATTATGGCTACACCTTC
TRBD1	.	TRBV29-1	TRBJ2-5	CSVVVSGGFETQYF	TGCAGCGTTGTAGTTTCAGGGGGCTTCGAGACCCAGTACTTC
.	.	TRBV7-6	TRBJ1-4	CASSLGPGGTTNEKLFF	TGTGCCAGCAGCTTAGGCCCTGGGGGGACAACTAATGAAAAACTGTTTTTT
TRBD2	once	TRBV14	TRBJ2-3	CASSQLIGLAGAGDTQYF	TGTGCCAGCAGCCAACTAATCGGACTAGCGGGGGCCGGTGATACGCAGTATTTT
.	.	TRBV9	TRBJ2-7	CASSGQVWHEQYF	TGTGCCAGCAGCGGACAGGTTTGGCACGAGCAGTACTTC
.	.	TRBV5-4	TRBJ2-1	CASSSSWTLQNSYNEQFF	TGTGCCAGCAGCTCGTCTTGGACCTTGCAAAACTCCTACAATGAGCAGTTCTTC
.	.	TRBV4-1	TRBJ1-1	CASSQDIPLGRYEAFF	TGCGCCAGCAGCCAAGATATCCCACTGGGGAGATATGAAGCTTTCTTT
.	once	TRBV28	TRBJ2-3	CASSMRASPTTDTQYF	TGTGCCAGCAGTATGAGAGCAAGCCCTACCACAGATACGCAGTATTTT
TRBD2	.	TRBV7-3	TRBJ2-3	CASSQGLAGVSSTDTQYF	TGTGCCAGCAGCCAGGGACTAGCGGGGGTTTCTAGCACAGATACGCAGTATTTT
TRBD1	.	TRBV9	TRBJ1-2	CASSAADRNNGYTF	TGTGCCAGCAGCGCCGCGGACAGGAACAATGGCTACACCTTC
.	.	TRBV4-1	TRBJ1-4	CASSQDRERTNEKLFF	TGCGCCAGCAGCCAAGATAGGGAGAGAACTAATGAAAAACTGTTTTTT
.	.	TRBV4-1	TRBJ2-3	CASSQSSTDTQYF	TGCGCCAGCAGCCAATCATCGACAGATACGCAGTATTTT
.	.	TRBV11-1	TRBJ1-1	CASSLGTLTEAFF	TGTGCCAGCAGCTTGGGGACTCTCACTGAAGCTTTCTTT
.	.	TRBV11-2	TRBJ2-7	CASSLNQGTYEQYF	TGTGCCAGCAGCTTAAACCAGGGAACCTACGAGCAGTACTTC
TRBD2	.	TRBV11-3	TRBJ2-5	CASSLVPSGGPETQYF	TGTGCCAGCAGCTTAGTGCCTAGCGGGGGGCCGGAGACCCAGTACTTC
.	.	TRBV7-3	TRBJ1-3	CASSLFGGSGNTIYF	TGTGCCAGCAGCTTATTCGGGGGCTCTGGAAACACCATATATTTT
.	.	TRBV28	TRBJ2-5	CASRRYGETQYF	TGTGCCAGCAGAAGGTACGGAGAGACCCAGTACTTC
.	.	TRBV6-4	TRBJ1-1	CASSVWGSAPNTEAFF	TGTGCCAGCAGTGTCTGGGGATCAGCCCCAAACACTGAAGCTTTCTTT
.	.	TRBV7-9	TRBJ1-1	CASSLSGTTEAFF	TGTGCCAGCAGCTTATCCGGCACCACTGAAGCTTTCTTT
TRBD1	.	TRBV28	TRBJ2-7	CASRLTGSNSYEQYF	TGTGCCAGCAGGCTGACAGGGTCAAACTCCTACGAGCAGTACTTC
.	.	TRBV27	TRBJ1-2	CASSPGPASYGYTF	TGTGCCAGCAGTCCGGGACCCGCAAGCTATGGCTACACCTTC
.	.	TRBV28	TRBJ2-3	CASSSIGADTQYF	TGTGCCAGCAGTTCGATCGGGGCAGATACGCAGTATTTT
.	.	TRBV4-3	TRBJ1-1	CASSQDPGPLNTEAFF	TGCGCCAGCAGCCAAGACCCCGGACCCTTGAACACTGAAGCTTTCTTT
.	.	TRBV7-9	TRBJ1-2	CASSPTEGIYGYTF	TGTGCCAGCAGCCCAACGGAGGGGATCTATGGCTACACCTTC
.	.	TRBV7-9	TRBJ1-1	CASSAYMVGVSETEAFF	TGTGCCAGCAGCGCCTATATGGTTGGGGTCAGTGAGACTGAAGCTTTCTTT
TRBD1	.	TRBV4-1	TRBJ2-7	CASSQDGGQSSYEQYF	TGCGCCAGCAGCCAAGATGGGGGACAGAGCTCCTACGAGCAGTACTTC
TRBD1	once	TRBV30	TRBJ1-2	CAWSVAAGGQGGGYTF	TGTGCCTGGAGTGTAGCTGCGGGCGGACAGGGAGGAGGCTACACCTTC
.	.	TRBV14	TRBJ2-5	CASSQVGGQETQYF	TGTGCCAGCAGCCAAGTAGGCGGACAAGAGACCCAGTACTTC
.	.	TRBV6-1	TRBJ2-2	CASKRGGYTGELFF	TGTGCCAGCAAGAGGGGGGGGTACACCGGGGAGCTGTTTTTT
.	medium-sized	TRBV7-2	TRBJ2-7	CASSLPGSDYEQYF	TGTGCCAGCAGCTTACCGGGCTCAGACTACGAGCAGTACTTC